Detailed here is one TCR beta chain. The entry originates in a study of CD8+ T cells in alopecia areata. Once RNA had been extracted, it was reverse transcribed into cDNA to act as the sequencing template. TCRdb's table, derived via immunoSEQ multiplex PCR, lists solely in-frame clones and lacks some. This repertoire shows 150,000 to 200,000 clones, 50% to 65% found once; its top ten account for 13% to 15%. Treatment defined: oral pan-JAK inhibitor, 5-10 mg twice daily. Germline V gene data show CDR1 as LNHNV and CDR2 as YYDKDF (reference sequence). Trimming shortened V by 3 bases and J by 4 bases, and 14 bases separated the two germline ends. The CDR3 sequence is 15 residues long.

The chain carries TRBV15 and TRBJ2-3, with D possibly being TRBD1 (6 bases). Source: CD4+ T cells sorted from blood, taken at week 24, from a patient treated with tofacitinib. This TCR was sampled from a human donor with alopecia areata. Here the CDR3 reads CATSSLQGFPDTQYF. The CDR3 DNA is TGTGCCACCAGCAGCCTACAGGGTTTTCCAGATACGCAGTATTTT. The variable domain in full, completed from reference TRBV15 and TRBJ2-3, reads DAMVIQNPRYQVTQFGKPVTLSCSQTLNHNVMYWYQQKSSQAPKLLFHYYDKDFNNEADTPDNFQSRRPNTSFCFLDIRSPGLGDTAMYLCATSSLQGFPDTQYFGPGTRLTVL.